This T cell receptor (beta chain) came from a study of monozygotic twins with inflammatory bowel disease. Findings and caveats of the study: Among patients, repertoires may have gained variability from differing immunosuppressive treatments.

For every sample, eight separate reactions were used to make cDNA. TCRalpha and TCRbeta cDNA went through nested PCRs of approximately 17 and 9 cycles, two in total. TCRdb reprocessed the 5' RACE reads, with one entry per CDR3 protein and no DNA. Its listing shows fewer than 200,000 distinct CDR3 sequences. The CDR3 has 15 residues. Germline V CDR1 and CDR2: SNHLY, FYNNEI. Concerning this clonotype itself: Its specificity is unknown.

This chain links TRBV2 with TRBJ1-2; TCRdb indicates TRBD1, and absent DNA this call remains unverified. This receptor was taken from a human donor with ulcerative colitis or Crohn's disease, or a healthy co-twin of an affected twin (not recorded which). Sequenced: blood. The CDR3 loop reads CASSAGQPDQFGYTF.